Here is one T cell receptor beta chain with its context. Those who donated, Caucasian adults without exception, all lived in Nashville, Tennessee. V was shortened by 1 base and J by 7 bases, with 8 bases between the two germline ends. Germline CDR1 is MNHEY and CDR2 is SMNVEV (reference sequence). The CDR3 is 13 residues long. The data are from a study of shared clonotypes between healthy human individuals. Unsorted PBMC contributed 250 to 350 ng DNA, about 30,000 T cell genomes, to each replicate PCR. Researchers sequenced unsorted PBMC DNA using ten immunoSEQ deep assay plates. Produced via immunoSEQ multiplex PCR; TCRdb's table is partial and in-frame only. The data hold 550,000 to 600,000 clones, with around 76% observed a single time.

The specimen was PBMCs. V is TRBV27 and J is TRBJ2-1; no firm D call. The receptor comes from a woman between 35 and 50 years old in good health. Some clones in this sample may be carry-over from other donors' samples. The CDR3 spells CASSLYPLNEQFF. CDR3 sequence (DNA): TGTGCCAGCAGTTTATACCCTTTAAATGAGCAGTTCTTC.